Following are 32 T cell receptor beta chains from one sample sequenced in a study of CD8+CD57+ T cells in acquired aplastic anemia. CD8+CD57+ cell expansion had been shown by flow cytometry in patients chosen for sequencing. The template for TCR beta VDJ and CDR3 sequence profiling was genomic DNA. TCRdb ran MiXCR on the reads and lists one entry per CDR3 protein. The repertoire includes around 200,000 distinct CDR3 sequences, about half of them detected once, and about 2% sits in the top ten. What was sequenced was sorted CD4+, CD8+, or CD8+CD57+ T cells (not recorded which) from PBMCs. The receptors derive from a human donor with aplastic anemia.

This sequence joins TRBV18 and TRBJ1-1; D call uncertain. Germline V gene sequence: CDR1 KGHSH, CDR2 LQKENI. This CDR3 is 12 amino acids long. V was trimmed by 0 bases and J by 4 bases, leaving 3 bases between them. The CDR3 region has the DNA TGTGCCAGCTCACCACCGGCCACTGAAGCTTTCTTT. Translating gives CASSPPATEAFF.

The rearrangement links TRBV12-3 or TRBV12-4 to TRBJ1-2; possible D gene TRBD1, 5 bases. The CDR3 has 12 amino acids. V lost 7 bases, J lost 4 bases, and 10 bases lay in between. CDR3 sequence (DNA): TGTGCCAGCACCAGGGACGGCTATGGCTACACCTTC. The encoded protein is CASTRDGYGYTF.

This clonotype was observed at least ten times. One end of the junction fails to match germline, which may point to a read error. In nucleotides, the CDR3 is TGTGCTAGCAGCCCCCTCCAAGGACAGCCGAACACCGGGGAGCTGTTTTTT. Protein product: CASSPLQGQPNTGELFF. The chain combines TRBV7-7 with TRBJ2-2; TRBD1 is a possible D gene (6 bases). The CDR3 loop spans 17 amino acids. Germline CDR1 SSHAT, CDR2 FNYEAQ (reference sequence).

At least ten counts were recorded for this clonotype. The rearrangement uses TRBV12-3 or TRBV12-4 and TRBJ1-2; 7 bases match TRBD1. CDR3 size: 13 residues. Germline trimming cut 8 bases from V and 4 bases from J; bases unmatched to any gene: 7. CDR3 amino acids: CASGSDRTYGYTF. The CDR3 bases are TGTGCCAGCGGATCGGACAGGACCTATGGCTACACCTTC.

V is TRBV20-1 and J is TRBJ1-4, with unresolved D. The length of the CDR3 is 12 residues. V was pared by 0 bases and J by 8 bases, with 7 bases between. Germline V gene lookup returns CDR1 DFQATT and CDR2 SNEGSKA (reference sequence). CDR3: CSARDGPEKLFF. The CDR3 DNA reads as TGCAGTGCTAGAGATGGGCCCGAAAAACTGTTTTTT.

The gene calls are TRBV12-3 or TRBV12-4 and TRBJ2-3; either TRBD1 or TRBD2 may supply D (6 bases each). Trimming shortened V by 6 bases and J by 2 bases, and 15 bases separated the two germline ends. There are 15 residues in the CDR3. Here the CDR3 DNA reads TGTGCCAGCAGGCAACGGGGGCCTTACACAGATACGCAGTATTTT. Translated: CASRQRGPYTDTQYF.

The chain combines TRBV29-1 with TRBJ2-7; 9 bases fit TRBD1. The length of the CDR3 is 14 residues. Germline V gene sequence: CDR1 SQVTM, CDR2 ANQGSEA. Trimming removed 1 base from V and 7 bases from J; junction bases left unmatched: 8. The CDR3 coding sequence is TGCAGCGTTGAAGGGCGGGACAGGGTTGGAGAGCAGTACTTC. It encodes CSVEGRDRVGEQYF.

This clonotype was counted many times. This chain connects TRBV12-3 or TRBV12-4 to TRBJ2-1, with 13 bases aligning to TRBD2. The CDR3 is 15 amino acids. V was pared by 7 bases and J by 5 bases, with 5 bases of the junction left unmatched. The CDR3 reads CASNSGLAGDNEQFF. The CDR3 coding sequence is TGTGCCAGCAACTCTGGACTAGCGGGAGACAATGAGCAGTTCTTC.

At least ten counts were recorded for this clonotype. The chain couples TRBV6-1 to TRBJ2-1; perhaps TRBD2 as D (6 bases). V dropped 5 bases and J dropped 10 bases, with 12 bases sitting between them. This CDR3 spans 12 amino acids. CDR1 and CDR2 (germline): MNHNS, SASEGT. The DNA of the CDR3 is TGTGCCAGCAGTCGGGGGAGGTACGAGCAGTTCTTC. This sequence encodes CASSRGRYEQFF.

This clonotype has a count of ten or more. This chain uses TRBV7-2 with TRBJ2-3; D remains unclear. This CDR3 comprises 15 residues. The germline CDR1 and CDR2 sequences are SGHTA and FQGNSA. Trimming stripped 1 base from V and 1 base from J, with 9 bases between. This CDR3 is CASSLGPGGTDTQYF. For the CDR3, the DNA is TGTGCCAGCAGCTTAGGGCCAGGAGGCACAGATACGCAGTATTTT.

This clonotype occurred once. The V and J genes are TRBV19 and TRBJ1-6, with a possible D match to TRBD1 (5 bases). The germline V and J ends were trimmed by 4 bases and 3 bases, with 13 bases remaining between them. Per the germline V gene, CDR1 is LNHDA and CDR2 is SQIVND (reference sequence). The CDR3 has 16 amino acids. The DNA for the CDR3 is TGTGCCAGTAGTAGGAAGGGCAGGGACTATAATTCACCCCTCCACTTT. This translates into CASSRKGRDYNSPLHF.

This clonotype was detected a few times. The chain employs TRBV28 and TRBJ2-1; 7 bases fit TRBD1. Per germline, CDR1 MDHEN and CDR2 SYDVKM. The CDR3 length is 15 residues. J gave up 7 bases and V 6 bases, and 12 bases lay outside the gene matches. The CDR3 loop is CASSPYNRGGNEQFF. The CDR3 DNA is TGTGCCAGCAGCCCTTACAACAGGGGCGGTAATGAGCAGTTCTTC.

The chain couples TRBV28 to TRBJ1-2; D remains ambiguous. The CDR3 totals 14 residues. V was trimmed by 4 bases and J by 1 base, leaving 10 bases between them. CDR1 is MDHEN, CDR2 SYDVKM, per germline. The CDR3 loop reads CASSYLAGNYGYTF. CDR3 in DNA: TGTGCCAGCAGTTATCTGGCCGGTAACTATGGCTACACCTTC.

The CDR3: CASSESLYNEQFF. The CDR3 DNA sequence: TGTGCCAGCAGCGAATCCCTGTACAATGAGCAGTTCTTC. The genes are TRBV7-9 and TRBJ2-1; the D is unclear. Trimming removed 5 bases from V and 4 bases from J, with 9 bases in between. Germline lookup yields CDR1 SEHNR and CDR2 FQNEAQ (reference sequence). The CDR3 spans 13 residues. Using reference TRBV7-9 and TRBJ2-1 for the parts outside the CDR3, the full variable domain is DTGVSQNPRHKITKRGQNVTFRCDPISEHNRLYWYRQTLGQGPEFLTYFQNEAQLEKSRLLSDRFSAERPKGSFSTLEIQRTEQGDSAMYLCASSESLYNEQFFGPGTRLTVL.

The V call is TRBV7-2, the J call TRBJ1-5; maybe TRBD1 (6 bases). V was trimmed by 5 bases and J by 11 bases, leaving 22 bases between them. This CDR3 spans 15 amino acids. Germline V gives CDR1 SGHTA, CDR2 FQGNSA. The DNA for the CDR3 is TGTGCCAGCAGCCCGGGACTAGCGGGGGGCGCTACCCAGCATTTT. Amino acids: CASSPGLAGGATQHF.

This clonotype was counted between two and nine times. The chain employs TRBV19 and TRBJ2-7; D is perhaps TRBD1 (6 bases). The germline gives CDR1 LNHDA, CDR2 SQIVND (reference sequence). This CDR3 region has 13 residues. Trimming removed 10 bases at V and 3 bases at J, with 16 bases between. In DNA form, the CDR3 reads TGTGCCACATTTAGGGGGAAGGACTACGAGCAGTACTTC. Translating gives CATFRGKDYEQYF.

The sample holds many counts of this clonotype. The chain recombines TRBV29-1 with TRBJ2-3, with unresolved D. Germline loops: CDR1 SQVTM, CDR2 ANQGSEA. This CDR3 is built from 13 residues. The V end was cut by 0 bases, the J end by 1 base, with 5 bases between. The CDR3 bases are TGCAGCGTTGAAGACTACCGCACAGATACGCAGTATTTT. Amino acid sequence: CSVEDYRTDTQYF.

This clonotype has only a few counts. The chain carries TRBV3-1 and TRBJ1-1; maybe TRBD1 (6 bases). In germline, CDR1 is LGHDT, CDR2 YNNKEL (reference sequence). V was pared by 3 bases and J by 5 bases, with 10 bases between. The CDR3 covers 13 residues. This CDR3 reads CASSHMGATEAFF. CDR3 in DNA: TGTGCCAGCAGCCATATGGGGGCTACTGAAGCTTTCTTT.

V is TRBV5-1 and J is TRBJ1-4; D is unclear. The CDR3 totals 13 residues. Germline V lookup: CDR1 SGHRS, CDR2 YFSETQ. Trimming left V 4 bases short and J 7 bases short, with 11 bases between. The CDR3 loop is CASSDGRGEKLFF. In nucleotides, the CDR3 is TGCGCCAGCAGCGACGGACGGGGTGAAAAACTGTTTTTT.

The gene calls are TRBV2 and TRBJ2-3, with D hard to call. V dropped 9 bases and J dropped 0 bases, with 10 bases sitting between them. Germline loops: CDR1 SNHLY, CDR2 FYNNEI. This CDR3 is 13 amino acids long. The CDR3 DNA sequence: TGTGCCAGGAGAAGGGAAAGCACAGATACGCAGTATTTT. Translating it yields CARRRESTDTQYF.

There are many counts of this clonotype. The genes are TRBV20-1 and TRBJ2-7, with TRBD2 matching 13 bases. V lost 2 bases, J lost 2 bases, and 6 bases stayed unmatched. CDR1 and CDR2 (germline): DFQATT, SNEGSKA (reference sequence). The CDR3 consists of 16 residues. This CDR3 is CSARILGTSGAYEQYF. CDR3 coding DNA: TGCAGTGCTAGAATCCTCGGGACTAGCGGGGCCTACGAGCAGTACTTC.

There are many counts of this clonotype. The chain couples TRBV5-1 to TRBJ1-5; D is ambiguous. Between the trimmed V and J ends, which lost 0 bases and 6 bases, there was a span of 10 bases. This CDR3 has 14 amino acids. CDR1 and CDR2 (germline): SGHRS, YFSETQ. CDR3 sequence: CASSLDGASQPQHF. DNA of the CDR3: TGCGCCAGCAGCTTGGACGGAGCTAGTCAGCCCCAGCATTTT.

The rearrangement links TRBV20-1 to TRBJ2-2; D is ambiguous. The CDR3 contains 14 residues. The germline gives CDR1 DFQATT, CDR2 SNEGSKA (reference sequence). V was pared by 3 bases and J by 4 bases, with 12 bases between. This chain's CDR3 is CSARSGSTTGELFF. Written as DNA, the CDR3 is TGCAGTGCTAGGAGTGGCAGCACCACCGGGGAGCTGTTTTTT.

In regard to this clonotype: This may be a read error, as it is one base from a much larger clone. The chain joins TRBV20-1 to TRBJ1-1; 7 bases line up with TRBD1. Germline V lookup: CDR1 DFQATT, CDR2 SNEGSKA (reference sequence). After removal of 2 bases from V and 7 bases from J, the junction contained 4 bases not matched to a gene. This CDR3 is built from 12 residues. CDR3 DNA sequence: TGCAGTGCTAGACCGACAGGGCGTGAAGCTTTCTTT. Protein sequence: CSARPTGREAFF.

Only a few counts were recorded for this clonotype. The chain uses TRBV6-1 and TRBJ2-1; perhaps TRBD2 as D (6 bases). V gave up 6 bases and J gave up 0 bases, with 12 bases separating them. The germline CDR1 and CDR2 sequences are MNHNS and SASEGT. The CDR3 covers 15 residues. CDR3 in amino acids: CASRNRDFSYNEQFF. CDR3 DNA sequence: TGTGCCAGCAGAAATCGGGACTTCTCCTACAATGAGCAGTTCTTC.

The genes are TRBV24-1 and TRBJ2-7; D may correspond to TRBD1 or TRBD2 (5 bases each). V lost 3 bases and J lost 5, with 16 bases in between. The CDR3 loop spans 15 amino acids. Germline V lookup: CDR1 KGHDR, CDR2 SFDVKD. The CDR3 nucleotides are TGTGCCACCAGTGATCGGCGGGCCGGGACCAACGAGCAGTACTTC. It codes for CATSDRRAGTNEQYF.

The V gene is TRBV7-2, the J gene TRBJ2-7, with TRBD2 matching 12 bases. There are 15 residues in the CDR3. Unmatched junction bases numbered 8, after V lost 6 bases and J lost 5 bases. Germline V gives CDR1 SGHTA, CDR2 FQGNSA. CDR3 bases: TGTGCCAGCAGTACTCTAGCGGGGGGGCGGGACGAGCAGTACTTC. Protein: CASSTLAGGRDEQYF.

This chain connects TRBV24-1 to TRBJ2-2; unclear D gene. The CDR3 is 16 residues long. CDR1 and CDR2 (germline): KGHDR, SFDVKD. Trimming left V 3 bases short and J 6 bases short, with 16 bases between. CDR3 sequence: CATSDNSKRRAGELFF. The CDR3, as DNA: TGTGCCACCAGTGATAATTCCAAACGCCGGGCCGGGGAGCTGTTTTTT.

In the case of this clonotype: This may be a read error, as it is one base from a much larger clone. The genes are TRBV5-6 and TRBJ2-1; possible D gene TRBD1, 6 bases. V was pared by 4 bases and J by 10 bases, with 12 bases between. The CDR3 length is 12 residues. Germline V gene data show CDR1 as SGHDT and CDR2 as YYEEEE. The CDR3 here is CASSPKTGEQFF. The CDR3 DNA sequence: TGTGCCAGCAGCCCTAAGACAGGAGAGCAGTTCTTC.

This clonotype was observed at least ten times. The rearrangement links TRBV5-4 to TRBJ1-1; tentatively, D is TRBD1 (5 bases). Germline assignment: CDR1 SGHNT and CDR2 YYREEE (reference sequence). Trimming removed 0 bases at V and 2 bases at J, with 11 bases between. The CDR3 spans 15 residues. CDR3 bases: TGTGCCAGCAGCTTGGTGGGCAGGGTTAACACTGAAGCTTTCTTT. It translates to CASSLVGRVNTEAFF.

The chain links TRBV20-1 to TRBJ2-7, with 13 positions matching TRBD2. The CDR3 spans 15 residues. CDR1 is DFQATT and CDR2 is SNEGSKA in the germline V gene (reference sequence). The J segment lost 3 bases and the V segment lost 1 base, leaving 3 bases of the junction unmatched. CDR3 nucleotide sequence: TGCAGTGCTAGAGGGACTAGCGGGGGCAACTACGAGCAGTACTTC. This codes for CSARGTSGGNYEQYF.

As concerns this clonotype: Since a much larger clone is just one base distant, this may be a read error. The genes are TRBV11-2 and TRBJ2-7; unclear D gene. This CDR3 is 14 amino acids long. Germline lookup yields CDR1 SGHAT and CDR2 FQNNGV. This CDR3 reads CASSMGRALYEQHF. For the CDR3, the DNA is TGTGCCAGCAGCATGGGCCGGGCCCTCTACGAGCAGCACTTC.